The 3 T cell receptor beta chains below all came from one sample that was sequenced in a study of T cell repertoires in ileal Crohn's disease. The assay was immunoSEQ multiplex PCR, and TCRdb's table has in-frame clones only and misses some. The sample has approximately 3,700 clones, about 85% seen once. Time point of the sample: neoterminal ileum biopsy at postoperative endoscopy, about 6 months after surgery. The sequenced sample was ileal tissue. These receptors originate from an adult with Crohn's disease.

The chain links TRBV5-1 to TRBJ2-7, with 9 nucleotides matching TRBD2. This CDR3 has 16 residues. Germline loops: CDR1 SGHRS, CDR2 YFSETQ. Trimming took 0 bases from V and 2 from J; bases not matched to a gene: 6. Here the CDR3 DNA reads TGCGCCAGCAGCTTGGGGGCGATAGCGGGGGCCTACGAGCAGTACTTC. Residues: CASSLGAIAGAYEQYF.

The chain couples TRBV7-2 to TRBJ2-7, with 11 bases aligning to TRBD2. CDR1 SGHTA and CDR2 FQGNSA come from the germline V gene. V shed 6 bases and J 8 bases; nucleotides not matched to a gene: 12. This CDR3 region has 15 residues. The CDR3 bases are TGTGCCAGCAGTCTAGCGGGGGGAACTTTTGAGAAGCAGTACTTC. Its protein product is CASSLAGGTFEKQYF.

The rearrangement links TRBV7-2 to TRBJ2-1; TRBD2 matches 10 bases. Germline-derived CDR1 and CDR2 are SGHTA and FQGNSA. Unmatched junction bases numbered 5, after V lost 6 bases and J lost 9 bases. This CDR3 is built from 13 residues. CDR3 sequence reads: CASSPSGGGEQFF. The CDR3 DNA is TGTGCCAGCAGTCCCAGCGGGGGGGGTGAGCAGTTCTTC.